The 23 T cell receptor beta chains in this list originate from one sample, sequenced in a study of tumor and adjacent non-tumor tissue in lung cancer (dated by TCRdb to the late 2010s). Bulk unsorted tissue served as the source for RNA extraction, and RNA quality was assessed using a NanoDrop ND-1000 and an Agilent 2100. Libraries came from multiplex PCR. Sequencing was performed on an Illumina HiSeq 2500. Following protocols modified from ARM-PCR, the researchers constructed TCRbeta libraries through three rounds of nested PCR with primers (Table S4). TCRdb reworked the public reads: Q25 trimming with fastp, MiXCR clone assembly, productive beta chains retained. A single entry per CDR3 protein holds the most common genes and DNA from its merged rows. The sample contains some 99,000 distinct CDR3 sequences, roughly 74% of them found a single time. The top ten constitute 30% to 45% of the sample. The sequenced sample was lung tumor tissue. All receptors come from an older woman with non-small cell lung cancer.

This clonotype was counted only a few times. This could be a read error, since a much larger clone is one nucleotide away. CDR3 in amino acids: CASTRDSTNYGYTF. In nucleotides, the CDR3 is TGTGCCAGCACGAGGGACAGCACTAACTATGGCTACACCTTC. The chain links TRBV6-2 or TRBV6-3 to TRBJ1-2; TRBD1 agrees at 7 bases. There are 14 residues in the CDR3. V dropped 7 bases and J dropped 0; count of bases not matched to a gene: 5. The V gene's germline CDR1 is MNHEY and CDR2 SVGEGT.

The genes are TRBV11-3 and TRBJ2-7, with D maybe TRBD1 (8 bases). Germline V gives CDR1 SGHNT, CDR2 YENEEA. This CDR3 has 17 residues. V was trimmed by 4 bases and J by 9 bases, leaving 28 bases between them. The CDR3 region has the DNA TGTGCCAGCAGCTCCCCAAGCGGGACAGGCATAGTTGGCGTGCAGTACTTC. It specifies CASSSPSGTGIVGVQYF.

The CDR3: CASSLGVRTSGREAHSLSDWELFF. CDR3 bases: TGCGCCAGCAGCCTTGGTGTGAGGACTAGTGGGAGGGAGGCTCATTCCCTATCCGACTGGGAGCTGTTTTTT. The chain has TRBV4-3 and TRBJ2-2; 7 bases agree with TRBD2. The trim removed 4 bases at V and 9 bases at J, leaving 38 bases unmatched. The CDR3 runs 24 residues. Germline values: CDR1 LGHNA, CDR2 YSLEER.

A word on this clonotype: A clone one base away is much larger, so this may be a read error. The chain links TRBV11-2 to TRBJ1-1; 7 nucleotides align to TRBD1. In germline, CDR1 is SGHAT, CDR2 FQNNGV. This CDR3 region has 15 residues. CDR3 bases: TGTGCCAGCAGCAAACGCCGGGACAGTAATTCTGAAGTTTTCTTT. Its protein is CASSKRRDSNSEVFF.

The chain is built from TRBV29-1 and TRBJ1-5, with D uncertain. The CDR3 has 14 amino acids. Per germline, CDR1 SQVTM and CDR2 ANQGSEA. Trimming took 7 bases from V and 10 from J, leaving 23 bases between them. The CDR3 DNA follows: TGCAGCGACCTCCCGTGGCAGGCGAAAGGACCCCAGCATTTT. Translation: CSDLPWQAKGPQHF.

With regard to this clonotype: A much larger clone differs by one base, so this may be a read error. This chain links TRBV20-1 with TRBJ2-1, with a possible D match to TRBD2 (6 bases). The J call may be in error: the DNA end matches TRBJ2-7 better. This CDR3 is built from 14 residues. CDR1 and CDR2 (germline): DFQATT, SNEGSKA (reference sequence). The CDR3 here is CSAPHGGYYNEQYF. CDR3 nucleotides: TGCAGTGCTCCCCACGGAGGGTACTACAATGAGCAGTACTTC.

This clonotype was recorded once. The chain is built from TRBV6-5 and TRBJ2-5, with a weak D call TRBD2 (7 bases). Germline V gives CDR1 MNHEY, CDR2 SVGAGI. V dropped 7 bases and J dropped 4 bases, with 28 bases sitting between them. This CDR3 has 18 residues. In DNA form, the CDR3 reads TGTGCCAGCAACGCCCTCCTAGCGGCTATCCGAGGGGGAGAGACCCAGTACTTC. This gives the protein CASNALLAAIRGGETQYF.

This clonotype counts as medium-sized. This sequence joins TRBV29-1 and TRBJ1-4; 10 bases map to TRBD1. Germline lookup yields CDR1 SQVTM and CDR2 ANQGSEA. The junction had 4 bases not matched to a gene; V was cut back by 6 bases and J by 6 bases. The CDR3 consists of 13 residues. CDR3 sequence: CSVGDRGYEKLFF. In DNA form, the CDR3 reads TGCAGCGTGGGGGACAGGGGATATGAAAAACTGTTTTTT.

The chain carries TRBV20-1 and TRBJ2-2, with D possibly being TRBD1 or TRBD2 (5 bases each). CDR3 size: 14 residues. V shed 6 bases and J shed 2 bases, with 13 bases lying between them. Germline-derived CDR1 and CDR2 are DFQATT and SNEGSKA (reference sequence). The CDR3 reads CSATGTDNTGELFF. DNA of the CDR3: TGCAGTGCGACCGGGACGGATAACACCGGGGAGCTGTTTTTT.

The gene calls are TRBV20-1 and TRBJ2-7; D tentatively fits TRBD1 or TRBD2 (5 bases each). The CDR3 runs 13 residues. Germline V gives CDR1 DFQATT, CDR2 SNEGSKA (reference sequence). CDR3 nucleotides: TGCAATCCCCGGGACGTTGATTCTTACGAGCAGTACTTC. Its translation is CNPRDVDSYEQYF.

Here the CDR3 reads CAIRTGTNTYGYTF. CDR3 nucleotides: TGTGCCATAAGGACAGGGACCAATACCTATGGCTACACCTTC. This chain connects TRBV10-3 to TRBJ1-2; 8 nucleotides agree with TRBD1. The V gene end was trimmed by 9 bases and the J gene end by 4 bases; junction bases not matched to a gene: 10. CDR1 ENHRY and CDR2 SYGVKD come from the germline V gene. This CDR3 has 14 residues.

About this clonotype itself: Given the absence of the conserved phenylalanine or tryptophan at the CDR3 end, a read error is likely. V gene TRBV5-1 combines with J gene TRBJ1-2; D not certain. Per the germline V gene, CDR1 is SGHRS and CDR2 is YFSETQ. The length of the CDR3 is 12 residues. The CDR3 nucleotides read TGCGCCAGCAACTTGAACGGCTATGGCTACACCCTA. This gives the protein CASNLNGYGYTL.

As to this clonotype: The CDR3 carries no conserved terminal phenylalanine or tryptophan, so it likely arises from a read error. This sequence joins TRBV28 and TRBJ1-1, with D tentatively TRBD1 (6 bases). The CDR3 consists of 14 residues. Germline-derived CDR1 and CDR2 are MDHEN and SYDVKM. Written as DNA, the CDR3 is TGTGTCAGCAGCCCCGGACAGCTCAACACTGAAGCTTTCTTA. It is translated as CVSSPGQLNTEAFL.

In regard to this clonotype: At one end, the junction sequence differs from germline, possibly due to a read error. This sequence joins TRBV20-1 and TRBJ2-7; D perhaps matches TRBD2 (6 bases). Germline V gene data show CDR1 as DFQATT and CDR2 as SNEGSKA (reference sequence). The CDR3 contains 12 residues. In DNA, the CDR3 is TGCAGTGATAGCGAACCAACGGGGGAGCACTACTTC. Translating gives CSDSEPTGEHYF.

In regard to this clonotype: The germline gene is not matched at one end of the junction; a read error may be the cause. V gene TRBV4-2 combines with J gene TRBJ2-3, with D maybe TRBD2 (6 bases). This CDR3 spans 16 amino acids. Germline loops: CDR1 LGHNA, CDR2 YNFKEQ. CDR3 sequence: CTSSQVRLDASYTQYF. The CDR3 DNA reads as TGTACCAGCAGCCAAGTAAGACTAGACGCCTCATATACGCAGTATTTT.

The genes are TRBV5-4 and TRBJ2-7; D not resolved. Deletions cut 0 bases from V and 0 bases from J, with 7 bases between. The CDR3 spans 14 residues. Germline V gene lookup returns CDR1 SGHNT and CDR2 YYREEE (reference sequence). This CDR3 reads CASSLGHFSYEQYF. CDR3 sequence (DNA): TGTGCCAGCAGCTTGGGACATTTCTCCTACGAGCAGTACTTC.

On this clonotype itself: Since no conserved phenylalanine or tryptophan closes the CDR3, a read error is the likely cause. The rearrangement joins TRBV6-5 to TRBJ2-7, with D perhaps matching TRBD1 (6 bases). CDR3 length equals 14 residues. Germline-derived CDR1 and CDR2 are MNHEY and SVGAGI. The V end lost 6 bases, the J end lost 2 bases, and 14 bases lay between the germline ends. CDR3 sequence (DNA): TGTGCCAGCAGCCCCAGGCAGGGGACCTACGAGCAGTACTTG. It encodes CASSPRQGTYEQYL.

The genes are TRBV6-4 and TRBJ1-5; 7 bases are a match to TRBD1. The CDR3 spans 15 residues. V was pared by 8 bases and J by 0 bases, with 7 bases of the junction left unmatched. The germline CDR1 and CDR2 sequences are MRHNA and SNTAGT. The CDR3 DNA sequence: TGTGCCAGCGGACAGGACAGTTATAGCAATCAGCCCCAGCATTTT. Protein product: CASGQDSYSNQPQHF.

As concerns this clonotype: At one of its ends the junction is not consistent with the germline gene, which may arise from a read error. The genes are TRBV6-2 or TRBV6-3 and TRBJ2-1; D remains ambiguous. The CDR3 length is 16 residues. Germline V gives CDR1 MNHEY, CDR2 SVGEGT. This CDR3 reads CASSVFESSKDLELFF. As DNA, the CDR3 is TGTGCTAGCTCCGTCTTCGAATCCAGTAAAGACTTAGAGCTGTTCTTC.

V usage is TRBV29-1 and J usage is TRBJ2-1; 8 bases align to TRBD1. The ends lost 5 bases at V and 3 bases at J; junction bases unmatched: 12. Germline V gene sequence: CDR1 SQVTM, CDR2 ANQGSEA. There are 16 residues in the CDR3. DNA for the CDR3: TGCAGCGTTCAAAGACAGGGGTTAGTCCTCTACAATGAGCAGTTCTTC. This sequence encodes CSVQRQGLVLYNEQFF.

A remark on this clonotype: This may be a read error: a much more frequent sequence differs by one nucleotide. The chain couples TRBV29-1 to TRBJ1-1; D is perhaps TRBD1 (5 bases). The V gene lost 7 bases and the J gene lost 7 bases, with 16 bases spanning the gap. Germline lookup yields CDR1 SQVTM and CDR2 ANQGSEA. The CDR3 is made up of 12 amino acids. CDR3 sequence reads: CSARQFDNEAFF. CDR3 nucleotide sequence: TGCAGCGCCCGACAGTTCGACAATGAAGCTTTCTTT.

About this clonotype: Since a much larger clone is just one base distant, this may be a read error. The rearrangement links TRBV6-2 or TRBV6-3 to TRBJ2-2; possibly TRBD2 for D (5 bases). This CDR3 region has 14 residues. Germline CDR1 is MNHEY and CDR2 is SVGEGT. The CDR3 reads CAGSYSSAAGELFF. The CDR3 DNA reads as TGTGCCGGCAGTTACTCATCAGCGGCCGGGGAGCTGTTTTTT.

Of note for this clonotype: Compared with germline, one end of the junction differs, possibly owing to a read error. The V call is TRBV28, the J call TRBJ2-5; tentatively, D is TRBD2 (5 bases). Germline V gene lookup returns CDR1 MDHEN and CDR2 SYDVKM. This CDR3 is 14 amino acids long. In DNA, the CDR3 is TGTGCCAGCAGCCTCGCTTCAGCGGTAGAGATCCAGTACTTC. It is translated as CASSLASAVEIQYF.